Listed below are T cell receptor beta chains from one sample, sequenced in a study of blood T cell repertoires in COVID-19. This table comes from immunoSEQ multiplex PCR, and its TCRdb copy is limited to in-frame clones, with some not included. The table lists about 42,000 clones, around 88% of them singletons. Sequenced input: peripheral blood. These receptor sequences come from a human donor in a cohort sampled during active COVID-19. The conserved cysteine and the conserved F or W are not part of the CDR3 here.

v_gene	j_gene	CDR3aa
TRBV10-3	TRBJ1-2	AISESVLTRVGTDGYT
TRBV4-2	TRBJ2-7	ASSQDLGRVSYEQY
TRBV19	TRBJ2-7	ASSSSGTGTYEQY
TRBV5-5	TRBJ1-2	ASSQGRSGGNYGYT
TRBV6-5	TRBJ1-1	ASTFQGGNTEAF
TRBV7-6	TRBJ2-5	ASSPYGTDQETQY
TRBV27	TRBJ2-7	ASSLSGTGIAYEQY
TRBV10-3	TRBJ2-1	AIRLTGVDEQF
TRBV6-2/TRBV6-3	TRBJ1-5	ASSYPGHAGQPQH
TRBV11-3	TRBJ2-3	ASSSPRGGRLLGSDTQY
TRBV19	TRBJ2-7	ASNTAGFFFPIYEQY
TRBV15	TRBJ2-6	ATSRVRDSGANVLT
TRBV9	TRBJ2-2	ASSGTLITGELF
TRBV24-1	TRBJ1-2	ATSDTTGSGYT
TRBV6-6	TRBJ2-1	ASREQLNSYNEQF
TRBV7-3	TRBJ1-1	ASSPSPGSETEAF
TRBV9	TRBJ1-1	ASSVSRAGGTEAF
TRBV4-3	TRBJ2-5	ASSQPGQGQETQY
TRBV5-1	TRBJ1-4	ASSSSGQGESEKLF
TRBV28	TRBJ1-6	ASSIRTGTVYYNSPLH
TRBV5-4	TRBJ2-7	ASSSEGRGEYEQY
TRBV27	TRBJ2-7	ASSLIGQVYEQY
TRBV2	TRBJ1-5	ASKKDSLNQPQH
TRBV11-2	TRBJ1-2	ASSLSGGGYGYT
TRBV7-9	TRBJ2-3	ASTVSGGTDTQY
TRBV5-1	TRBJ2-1	ASSLGTGLMDEQF
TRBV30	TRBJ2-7	AWRGTADSYEQY
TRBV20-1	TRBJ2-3	SASNAADTQY
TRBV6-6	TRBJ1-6	ASSYLGGDNSPLH
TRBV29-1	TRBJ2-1	SVAGGVSYNEQF
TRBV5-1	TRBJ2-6	ASSLALWVDNSGANVLT
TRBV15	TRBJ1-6	ATSRDLAYNSPLH
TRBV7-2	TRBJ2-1	ASSSRGGQVNEQF
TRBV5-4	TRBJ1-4	ASSAQGFNEKLF
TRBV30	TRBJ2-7	AWDGTGTTYEQY
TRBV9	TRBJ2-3	ASKPAPAGTDTQY
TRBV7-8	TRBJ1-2	ASKDPERGNYGYT
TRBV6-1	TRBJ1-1	ASSEVGGVRDWNTEAF
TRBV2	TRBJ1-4	ASRYQINEKLF
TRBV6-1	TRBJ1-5	ASSERVNAYAPQH
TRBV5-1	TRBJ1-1	ASSLGYSGGATDTEAF
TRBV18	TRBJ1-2	ASSPGGQLAGYT
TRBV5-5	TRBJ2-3	ASSWRDGRGTDTQY
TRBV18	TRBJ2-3	ASSPPSSTDTQY
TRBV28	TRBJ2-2	ASRDRGTENTGELF
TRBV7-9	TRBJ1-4	ASSLERDRGRGEKLF
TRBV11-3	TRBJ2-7	ASSPRTGDYEQY
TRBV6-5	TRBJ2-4	ASSSWDGGDIQY
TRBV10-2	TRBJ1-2	ASSDTGTGIGYT
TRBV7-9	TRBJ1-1	ASSSAGRVTEAF
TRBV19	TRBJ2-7	ASSQTQTVPEQY